The sequence of this T cell receptor (beta chain) was determined in a study of blood T cell repertoires in COVID-19. Looking at the study overall: The samples span acute and convalescent COVID-19 from the United States, Italy and Spain. Nucleic acid was either cDNA or gDNA, and it came from T cells, B-cell-depleted T cells, or PBMCs.

Trimming cost V 5 bases and J 1 base, with 9 bases left between them. Looked up from germline, CDR1 is SGHVS and CDR2 is FNYEAQ. The CDR3 spans 14 residues. Original processing notes: Reference gene primer amplification yielded estimated nucleated cell counts. This table comes from immunoSEQ multiplex PCR, and its TCRdb copy is limited to in-frame clones, with some not included. The V and J calls and clone size come from that table; D and trimming were worked out from the DNA. The sample holds 250,000 to 350,000 clones, approximately 88% seen once. The V call is TRBV7-6, the J call TRBJ1-3; D call uncertain. The sample comprised peripheral blood. This receptor was taken from a man aged 18-30 years with active or convalescent COVID-19. The CDR3 nucleotides read TGTGCCAGCAGCCCCGAGAGGTCTGGAAACACCATATATTTT. Encoded protein: CASSPERSGNTIYF.